The rows below give T cell receptor beta chains drawn from one sample of a study of CD8 T cells in Susac syndrome. TCRdb re-called the immunoSEQ multiplex PCR reads through MiXCR, storing one row per CDR3 protein. The table has about 300,000 distinct CDR3 sequences, approximately 89% seen once. Specimen: CD8+ T cells from PBMCs. The receptors derive from a human donor with multiple sclerosis. The CDR3 runs from the conserved cysteine through the conserved F or W. Each record gives: D gene, V gene, clone size, J gene, CDR3 DNA, CDR3 protein. The D gene is left open where the match is weak. Size is stated for part of the rows, as once, few or many counts, or as a class when the clone is expanded.

>-|TRBV6-1|few|TRBJ1-2
TGTGCCAGCACCGGTGGCAGCGGCTACACCTTC
CASTGGSGYTF
>-|TRBV9|-|TRBJ2-1
TGTGCCAGCAGCGGTGTTAGAGCGCCACCGTTCAATGAGCAGTTCTTC
CASSGVRAPPFNEQFF
>-|TRBV4-2|-|TRBJ1-3
TGTGCCAGCAGCCAAGAACCGTTATCTGGAAACACCATATATTTT
CASSQEPLSGNTIYF
>-|TRBV7-2|-|TRBJ1-6
TGTGCCAGCAGCCCGGGGAGGGATAGGGATTCACCCCTCCACTTT
CASSPGRDRDSPLHF
>-|TRBV4-2|-|TRBJ1-2
TGTGCCAGCAGCCAAGGGTTGGCGAACTATGGCTACACCTTC
CASSQGLANYGYTF
>TRBD2|TRBV20-1|-|TRBJ2-4
TGCAGTGCTAGACCCCCTGGACTAGGACTAGCGGGGGGTGTCATTCAGTACTTC
CSARPPGLGLAGGVIQYF
>-|TRBV7-9|-|TRBJ2-7
TGTGCCAGCAGCTTAGCCCTCGGCAGCTCCTACGAGCAGTACTTC
CASSLALGSSYEQYF
>-|TRBV19|-|TRBJ1-6
TGTGCCAGTAGAGTCCGGGGGGACGTTTCACCCCTCCACTTT
CASRVRGDVSPLHF
>-|TRBV25-1|-|TRBJ2-1
TGTGCCAGCAGCGCGGTTGGGAGTCGCGATTCGGGGAATGAGCAGTTCTTC
CASSAVGSRDSGNEQFF
>-|TRBV7-2|-|TRBJ2-2
TGTGCCAGCAGCTTAGCTAAGAACACCGGGGAGCTGTTTTTT
CASSLAKNTGELFF
>-|TRBV4-1|few|TRBJ2-7
TGCGCCAGCAGCCAAGTACAGGCCCCCTACGAGCAGTACTTC
CASSQVQAPYEQYF
>-|TRBV12-5|-|TRBJ2-5
TGTGCTAGTGGTTCTACCAAGGACGGACAAGAGACCCAGTACTTC
CASGSTKDGQETQYF
>-|TRBV12-3/TRBV12-4|-|TRBJ2-7
TGTGCCAGCAGTTTAAGGAGGGAGCGGGTCTACGAGCAGTACTTC
CASSLRRERVYEQYF
>-|TRBV4-2|-|TRBJ2-3
TGTGCCAGCAGCCAAGCGCTACCAGATACGCAGTATTTT
CASSQALPDTQYF
>-|TRBV30|-|TRBJ2-7
TGTGCCTGGAGGGGGCCGGGGGCAGTCTACGAGCAGTACTTC
CAWRGPGAVYEQYF
>TRBD1|TRBV27|-|TRBJ2-2
TGTGCCAGCAGTCCCTGGACAGGGTCGGCCGGGGAGCTGTTTTTT
CASSPWTGSAGELFF
>-|TRBV27|-|TRBJ2-5
TGTGCCAGCAGTGACTACGGAGAGACCCAGTACTTC
CASSDYGETQYF
>-|TRBV29-1|-|TRBJ1-2
TGCAGCGTGCTTGGGACGGACCCCTATGGCTACACCTTC
CSVLGTDPYGYTF
>TRBD2|TRBV27|-|TRBJ2-1
TGTGCCAGCCTCCCTTTGGCTAGCGGTTTTTACAATGAGCAGTTCTTC
CASLPLASGFYNEQFF
>TRBD2|TRBV27|-|TRBJ2-7
TGTGCCAGCAGTTTCGGGCTAGCGGGGGAGCAGTACTTC
CASSFGLAGEQYF
>-|TRBV7-7|-|TRBJ2-7
TGTGCTAGCAGCTACGACCTAGCTTACGAGCAGTACTTC
CASSYDLAYEQYF
>TRBD1|TRBV30|-|TRBJ1-6
TGTGCCTGGAGTGCGGGACAGGGGGTTAATTCACCCCTCCACTTT
CAWSAGQGVNSPLHF
>-|TRBV6-2/TRBV6-3|-|TRBJ2-7
TGTGCCAGCACCCCGACCCCCGAGTTTTACGAGCAGTACTTC
CASTPTPEFYEQYF
>-|TRBV11-2|-|TRBJ2-1
TGTGCCAGCAGACCTTATGTGGATGAGCAGTTCTTC
CASRPYVDEQFF
>-|TRBV4-3|-|TRBJ2-7
TGCGCCAGCAGCCAAGGGACAGCCGAGCAGTACTTC
CASSQGTAEQYF
>TRBD2|TRBV6-5|-|TRBJ2-2
TGTGCCAGCAGTTACTACGGGGGGGCCGGCACCGGGGAGCTGTTTTTT
CASSYYGGAGTGELFF
>-|TRBV30|-|TRBJ1-3
TGTGCCTGGAGTGTAACCTCAATGCAGGCCCAAAACACCATATATTTT
CAWSVTSMQAQNTIYF
>-|TRBV5-4|-|TRBJ2-1
TGTGCCAGCAGCTTGAGTCGAGAGCAGTTCTTC
CASSLSREQFF
>-|TRBV20-1|-|TRBJ2-7
TGCAGTGCTAGAGCTGCGGCAGGGGCCTACGAGCAGTACTTC
CSARAAAGAYEQYF
>TRBD1|TRBV2|-|TRBJ2-2
TGTGCCAGCTGGGACAGGGGGCCGAACACCGGGGAGCTGTTTTTT
CASWDRGPNTGELFF
>TRBD2|TRBV7-9|-|TRBJ2-1
TGTGCCAGCAGCTTAAGCCTAGCGGGAGGCGGAAACTACAATGAGCAGTTCTTC
CASSLSLAGGGNYNEQFF
>-|TRBV2|-|TRBJ1-3
TGTGCCAGCTCCGAAGGAGTTCTGGGAAACACCATATATTTT
CASSEGVLGNTIYF
>TRBD1|TRBV5-8|-|TRBJ1-5
TGTGCCAGCAGCTTGGGCCCTCTGCGGACAGGGGGCAATCAGCCCCAGCATTTT
CASSLGPLRTGGNQPQHF
>-|TRBV6-5|-|TRBJ2-7
TGTGCCAGCAGTTACCATTCCGGGACCTACGAGCAGTACTTC
CASSYHSGTYEQYF
>-|TRBV4-1|-|TRBJ2-7
TGCGCCAGCAGCCAAGCGGACGTCTCCTACGAGCAGTACTTC
CASSQADVSYEQYF
>-|TRBV6-2/TRBV6-3|once|TRBJ2-7
TGTGCCAGCAGTTCTACGTTGGGGTACGAGCAGTACTTC
CASSSTLGYEQYF
>-|TRBV20-1|-|TRBJ1-2
TGCAGTGCGTTAACCCCGGCCACACCTAACTATGGCTACACCTTC
CSALTPATPNYGYTF
>-|TRBV2|-|TRBJ2-5
TGTGCCAGCAGCGCGGGACACTCACCCCAAGAGACCCAGTACTTC
CASSAGHSPQETQYF
>-|TRBV30|-|TRBJ1-3
TGTGCCTGGAACGAGGATTCTGGAAACACCATATATTTT
CAWNEDSGNTIYF
>TRBD1|TRBV13|-|TRBJ1-2
TGTGCCAGCAGCCAAGGGACAGGGGGCGTTTTATATGGCTACACCTTC
CASSQGTGGVLYGYTF
>TRBD2|TRBV12-3/TRBV12-4|-|TRBJ2-5
TGTGCCAGCAGTTTTGGCGGGGGGGGAGAGACCCAGTACTTC
CASSFGGGGETQYF
>-|TRBV7-2|-|TRBJ2-7
TGTGCCAGCAGCGCGGGGGCGGGGGCCCTTTTTAACTACGAGCAGTACTTC
CASSAGAGALFNYEQYF